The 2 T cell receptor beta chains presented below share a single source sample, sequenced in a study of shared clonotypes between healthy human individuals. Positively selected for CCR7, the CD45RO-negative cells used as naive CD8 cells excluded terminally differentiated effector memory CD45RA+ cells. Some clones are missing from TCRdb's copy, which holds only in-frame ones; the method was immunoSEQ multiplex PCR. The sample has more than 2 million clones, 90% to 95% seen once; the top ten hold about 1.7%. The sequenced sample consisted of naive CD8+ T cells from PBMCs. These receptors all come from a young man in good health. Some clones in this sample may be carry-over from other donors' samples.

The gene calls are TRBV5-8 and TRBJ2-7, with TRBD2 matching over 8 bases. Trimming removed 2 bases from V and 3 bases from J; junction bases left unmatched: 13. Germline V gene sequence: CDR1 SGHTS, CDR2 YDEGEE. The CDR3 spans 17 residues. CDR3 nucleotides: TGTGCCAGCAGCTTCGTTGGACGGGAGCGGGAGATCTACGAGCAGTACTTC. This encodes CASSFVGREREIYEQYF. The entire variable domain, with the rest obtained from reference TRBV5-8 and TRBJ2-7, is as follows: EAGVTQSPTHLIKTRGQQATLRCSPISGHTSVYWYQQALGLGLQFLLWYDEGEERNRGNFPPRFSGRQFPNYSSELNVNALELEDSALYLCASSFVGREREIYEQYFGPGTRLTVT.

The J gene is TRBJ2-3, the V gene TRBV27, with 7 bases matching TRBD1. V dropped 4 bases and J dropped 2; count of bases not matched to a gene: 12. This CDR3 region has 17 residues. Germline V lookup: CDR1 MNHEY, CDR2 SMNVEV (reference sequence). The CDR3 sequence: CASSSSPMTGPTDTQYF. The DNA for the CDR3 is TGTGCCAGCAGTTCCTCGCCCATGACAGGGCCCACAGATACGCAGTATTTT.